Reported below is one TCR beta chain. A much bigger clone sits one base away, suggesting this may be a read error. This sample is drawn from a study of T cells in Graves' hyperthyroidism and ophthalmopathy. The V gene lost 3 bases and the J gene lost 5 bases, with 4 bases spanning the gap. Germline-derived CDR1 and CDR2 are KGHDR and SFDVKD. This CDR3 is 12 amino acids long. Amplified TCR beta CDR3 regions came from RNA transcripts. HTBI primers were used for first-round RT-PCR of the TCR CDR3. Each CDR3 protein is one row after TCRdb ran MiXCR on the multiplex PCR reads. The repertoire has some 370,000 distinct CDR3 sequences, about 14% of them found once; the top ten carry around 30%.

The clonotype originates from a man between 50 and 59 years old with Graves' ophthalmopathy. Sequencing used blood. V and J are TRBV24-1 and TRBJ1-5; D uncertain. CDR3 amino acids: CATSDDDQPQHF. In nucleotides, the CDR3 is TGTGCCACCAGTGATGACGATCAGCCCCAGCATTTT.